The present T cell receptor beta chain was sequenced within a study of T cells in Graves' hyperthyroidism and ophthalmopathy. This clonotype was seen a few times. A single base separates this from a much larger clone, so it may be a read error. Trimming pared 5 bases from V and 9 bases from J, leaving 17 bases between. The CDR3 has 13 residues. The germline V gene encodes CDR1 MDHEN and CDR2 SYDVKM. TCR beta CDR3 region amplification was performed from RNA transcripts. An initial round of RT-PCR targeting the TCR CDR3 relied on the HTBI primer set. TCRdb itself ran the multiplex PCR reads through MiXCR, one entry per CDR3 protein. The sample holds a few hundred thousand distinct CDR3 sequences, less than 20% seen once.

This TCR derives from a woman younger than 30 with Graves' hyperthyroidism. Specimen: blood. The chain joins TRBV28 to TRBJ2-7; D gene uncertain. CDR3 sequence: CASSTTPRFGQYF. DNA for the CDR3: TGTGCCAGCAGTACAACCCCCCGTTTTGGGCAGTACTTC.